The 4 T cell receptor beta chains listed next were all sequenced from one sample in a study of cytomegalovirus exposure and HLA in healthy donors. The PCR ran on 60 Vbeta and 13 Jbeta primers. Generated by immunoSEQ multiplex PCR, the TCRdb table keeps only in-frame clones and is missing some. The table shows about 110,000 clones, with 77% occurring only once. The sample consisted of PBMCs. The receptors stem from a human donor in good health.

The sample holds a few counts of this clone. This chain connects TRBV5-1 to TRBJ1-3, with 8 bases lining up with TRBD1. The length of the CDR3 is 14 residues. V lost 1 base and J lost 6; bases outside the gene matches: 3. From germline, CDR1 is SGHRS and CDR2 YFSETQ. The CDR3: CASSLQGAENTIYF. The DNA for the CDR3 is TGCGCCAGCAGCTTGCAGGGGGCAGAAAACACCATATATTTT.

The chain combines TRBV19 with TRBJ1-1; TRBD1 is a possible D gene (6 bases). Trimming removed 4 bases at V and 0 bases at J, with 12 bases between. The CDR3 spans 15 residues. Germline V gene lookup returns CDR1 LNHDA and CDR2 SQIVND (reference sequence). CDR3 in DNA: TGTGCCAGTAGTACACCTGGACAGTTGAACACTGAAGCTTTCTTT. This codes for CASSTPGQLNTEAFF.

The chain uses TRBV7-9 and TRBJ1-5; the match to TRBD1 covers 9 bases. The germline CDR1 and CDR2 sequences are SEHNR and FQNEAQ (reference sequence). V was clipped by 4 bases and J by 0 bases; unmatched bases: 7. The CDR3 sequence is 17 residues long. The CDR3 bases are TGTGCCAGCAGCTGGGGACAGGGAACGTATAGCAATCAGCCCCAGCATTTT. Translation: CASSWGQGTYSNQPQHF.

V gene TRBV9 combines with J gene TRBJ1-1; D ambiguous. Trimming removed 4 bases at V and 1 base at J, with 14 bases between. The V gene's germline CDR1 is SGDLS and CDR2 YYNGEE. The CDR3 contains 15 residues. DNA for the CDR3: TGTGCCAGCAGCCCCGAGGTCGCTGCGAACACTGAAGCTTTCTTT. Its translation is CASSPEVAANTEAFF. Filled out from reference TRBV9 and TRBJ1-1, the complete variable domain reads DSGVTQTPKHLITATGQRVTLRCSPRSGDLSVYWYQQSLDQGLQFLIQYYNGEERAKGNILERFSAQQFPDLHSELNLSSLELGDSALYFCASSPEVAANTEAFFGQGTRLTVV.